The 25 T cell receptor beta chains below all came from one sample that was sequenced in a study of cytomegalovirus exposure and HLA in healthy donors. Clones were sequenced by immunoSEQ multiplex PCR, and TCRdb holds only the in-frame ones, with some missing. The sample lists some 80,000 clones, 96% occurring once. Sequencing input: PBMCs. Receptors were obtained from a woman between 18 and 29 years old in good health and CMV-seronegative.

The V gene is TRBV19, the J gene TRBJ2-1, with D perhaps TRBD2 (7 bases). Trimming removed 5 bases from V and 7 bases from J, with 33 bases in between. This CDR3 is built from 20 residues. Germline V gene data show CDR1 as LNHDA and CDR2 as SQIVND (reference sequence). The CDR3 bases are TGTGCCAGTAGTGGCCGTTTTGGAGCGGGATTAGGGGGACGTTGGAATGAGCAGTTCTTC. Residues: CASSGRFGAGLGGRWNEQFF. The whole variable domain, remainder taken from reference TRBV19 and TRBJ2-1, is DGGITQSPKYLFRKEGQNVTLSCEQNLNHDAMYWYRQDPGQGLRLIYYSQIVNDFQKGDIAEGYSVSREKKESFPLTVTSAQKNPTAFYLCASSGRFGAGLGGRWNEQFFGPGTRLTVL.

The count of this clone is one. The rearrangement joins TRBV7-6 to TRBJ2-5, with TRBD1 matching over 9 bases. Trimming cost V 7 bases and J 4 bases; bases outside gene matches: 7. There are 14 residues in the CDR3. Germline CDR1 is SGHVS and CDR2 is FNYEAQ. The CDR3 reads CASNSDRGLETQYF. For the CDR3, the DNA is TGTGCCAGCAACTCGGACAGGGGTTTAGAGACCCAGTACTTC.

CDR3 residues: CASSQESMGLNSYEQYF. CDR3 DNA: TGCGCCAGCAGCCAAGAATCGATGGGACTAAACTCCTACGAGCAGTACTTC. V usage is TRBV4-1 and J usage is TRBJ2-7; the match to TRBD2 covers 7 bases. CDR3 length: 17 residues. CDR1 and CDR2 from the germline V gene are MGHRA and YSYEKL. Trimming removed 0 bases from V and 0 bases from J; junction bases left unmatched: 8.

V is TRBV27 and J is TRBJ1-2; D possibly corresponds to TRBD1 (6 bases). CDR3 size: 12 residues. Trimming took off 7 bases at V and 3 bases at J, with 9 bases between the two ends. Germline V gene data show CDR1 as MNHEY and CDR2 as SMNVEV (reference sequence). The CDR3 sequence is CASTGDYYGYTF. The CDR3 bases are TGTGCCAGCACAGGGGATTACTATGGCTACACCTTC.

This sequence joins TRBV4-1 and TRBJ2-3; TRBD2 aligns across 8 bases. The CDR3 loop spans 20 amino acids. Germline loops: CDR1 MGHRA, CDR2 YSYEKL. Germline trimming cut 2 bases from V and 6 bases from J; bases unmatched to any gene: 22. The CDR3 region is CASSQKGTRTAGVREDTQYF. For the CDR3, the DNA is TGCGCCAGCAGCCAAAAAGGGACACGAACAGCGGGAGTAAGAGAGGATACGCAGTATTTT.

The V and J genes are TRBV6-4 and TRBJ2-3, with D unresolved. The germline V gene has CDR1 MRHNA and CDR2 SNTAGT. The CDR3 has 13 amino acids. Trimming left V 0 bases short and J 8 bases short, with 9 bases between. The CDR3 reads CASSDSIHSTQYF. As DNA, the CDR3 is TGTGCCAGCAGTGACTCGATCCACAGTACGCAGTATTTT.

The chain employs TRBV5-4 and TRBJ2-3, with a weak D call TRBD1 (6 bases). This CDR3 contains 14 residues. V shed 1 base and J shed 0 bases, with 6 bases lying between them. Germline CDR1 SGHNT, CDR2 YYREEE (reference sequence). The CDR3 reads CASSLQGSTDTQYF. The CDR3 nucleotides are TGTGCCAGCAGCTTGCAGGGGAGCACAGATACGCAGTATTTT.

The rearrangement links TRBV18 to TRBJ1-4; D possibly corresponds to TRBD1 (5 bases). Per the germline V gene, CDR1 is KGHSH and CDR2 is LQKENI. The CDR3 loop spans 13 amino acids. V gave up 5 bases and J gave up 7 bases, with 11 bases separating them. Written as DNA, the CDR3 is TGTGCCAGCTCATTAGGGAGGGGTGAAAAACTGTTTTTT. It specifies CASSLGRGEKLFF.

The chain employs TRBV27 and TRBJ1-5, with TRBD1 matching over 8 bases. Trimming cost V 6 bases and J 6 bases; bases outside gene matches: 16. This CDR3 contains 17 residues. Germline lookup yields CDR1 MNHEY and CDR2 SMNVEV (reference sequence). The CDR3 protein is CASRRTGGGPFGQPQHF. The CDR3 bases are TGTGCCAGCAGGCGTACAGGGGGGGGTCCCTTTGGTCAGCCCCAGCATTTT.

The rearrangement joins TRBV27 to TRBJ2-3; tentatively, D is TRBD2 (6 bases). V gave up 3 bases and J gave up 2 bases, with 12 bases separating them. The CDR3 spans 15 residues. Germline-derived CDR1 and CDR2 are MNHEY and SMNVEV (reference sequence). CDR3 nucleotides: TGTGCCAGCAGTTTCTCGGGGGTGGACACAGATACGCAGTATTTT. Translating it yields CASSFSGVDTDTQYF.

The chain has TRBV19 and TRBJ1-5, with TRBD1 matching 9 bases. V lost 8 bases and J lost 1; bases outside the gene matches: 6. Per germline, CDR1 LNHDA and CDR2 SQIVND (reference sequence). The CDR3 extends over 15 amino acids. Here the CDR3 DNA reads TGTGCCAGTGAGGGACAGGGCAGAAGCAATCAGCCCCAGCATTTT. Protein: CASEGQGRSNQPQHF.

CDR3 residues: CSACPRGEQYF. For the CDR3, the DNA is TGCAGTGCTTGCCCTAGAGGCGAGCAGTACTTC. V gene TRBV20-1 combines with J gene TRBJ2-7; D is unresolved. The V end lost 5 bases, the J end lost 6 bases, and 11 bases lay between the germline ends. From germline, CDR1 is DFQATT and CDR2 SNEGSKA (reference sequence). The CDR3 extends over 11 amino acids.

The chain couples TRBV12-1 to TRBJ2-6; TRBD2, the table's D call, lacks a check against the DNA. TRBV12-1 is noted as a pseudogene. This CDR3 is 19 amino acids long. The CDR3 here is CASSFAPSGRASGANVLTF. The CDR3 bases are TGTGCCAGCAGCTTTGCGCCCAGCGGGAGGGCGAGTGGGGCCAACGTCCTGACTTTC.

The rearrangement uses TRBV28 and TRBJ1-1; D unresolved. V lost 2 bases, J lost 3 bases, and 4 bases lay in between. The germline CDR1 and CDR2 sequences are MDHEN and SYDVKM. The CDR3 has 12 residues. CDR3 sequence (DNA): TGTGCCAGCAGTTTAGAGTACACTGAAGCTTTCTTT. Amino acid sequence: CASSLEYTEAFF.

This clone appeared a single time. The rearrangement uses TRBV30 and TRBJ1-1; D is possibly TRBD1 (5 bases). This CDR3 spans 14 amino acids. The germline V gene has CDR1 GTSNPN and CDR2 SVGIG (reference sequence). The germline V and J ends were trimmed by 2 bases and 5 bases, with 15 bases remaining between them. The chain's CDR3 is CAWSRATGGTEAFF. CDR3 in DNA: TGTGCCTGGAGTCGGGCCACGGGGGGTACTGAAGCTTTCTTT.

The rearrangement joins TRBV5-8 to TRBJ1-5; D might be TRBD1 (5 bases). Between the trimmed V and J ends, which lost 5 bases and 0 bases, there was a span of 12 bases. The germline V gene encodes CDR1 SGHTS and CDR2 YDEGEE. The CDR3 is 15 residues long. As DNA, the CDR3 is TGTGCCAGCAGACTGGGCAGGGCTAGCAATCAGCCCCAGCATTTT. It specifies CASRLGRASNQPQHF.

This clone has just a few counts. The chain uses TRBV25-1 and TRBJ2-2; TRBD2 might be the D (5 bases). V was clipped by 3 bases and J by 0 bases, with 14 bases between them. The CDR3 length is 17 residues. Per the germline V gene, CDR1 is MGHDK and CDR2 is SYGVNS. The CDR3 loop reads CASSDFEGSANTGELFF. DNA for the CDR3: TGTGCCAGCAGTGATTTCGAGGGTTCCGCGAACACCGGGGAGCTGTTTTTT.

This chain connects TRBV13 to TRBJ2-1, with D unresolved. Germline V gene sequence: CDR1 PRHDT, CDR2 FYEKMQ (reference sequence). Trimming left V 5 bases short and J 5 bases short, with 4 bases between. The CDR3 is 11 residues long. CDR3 in DNA: TGTGCCAGCAGCCTAAACAATGAGCAGTTCTTC. This gives the protein CASSLNNEQFF.

The chain uses TRBV30 and TRBJ2-1, with 14 bases that match TRBD2. V shed 7 bases and J 6 bases; nucleotides not matched to a gene: 8. CDR3 length: 15 amino acids. Looked up from germline, CDR1 is GTSNPN and CDR2 is SVGIG (reference sequence). CDR3 loop: CASKSGLAGANEQFF. The CDR3 DNA sequence: TGTGCCTCCAAGTCGGGACTAGCGGGAGCCAATGAGCAGTTCTTC.

V gene TRBV6-1 combines with J gene TRBJ1-5; TRBD1 matches 7 bases. Per germline, CDR1 MNHNS and CDR2 SASEGT. The length of the CDR3 is 14 residues. Unmatched junction bases numbered 4, after V lost 8 bases and J lost 0 bases. Here the CDR3 DNA reads TGTGCCAGCGTCAGGGACAGTAGCAATCAGCCCCAGCATTTT. Its protein is CASVRDSSNQPQHF.

The genes are TRBV10-3 and TRBJ1-2; D remains ambiguous. This CDR3 contains 13 residues. V was shortened by 5 bases and J by 8 bases, with 15 bases between the two germline ends. Germline CDR1 is ENHRY and CDR2 is SYGVKD. This CDR3 is CAISLVDIEGYTF. The CDR3 DNA reads as TGTGCCATCAGTCTCGTTGACATCGAGGGCTACACCTTC.

The chain uses TRBV27 and TRBJ2-7; the match to TRBD2 covers 9 bases. There are 17 residues in the CDR3. Trimming at V came to 5 bases and at J to 1 base, leaving 12 bases not matched to a gene. Germline CDR1 and CDR2: MNHEY and SMNVEV (reference sequence). The CDR3, as DNA: TGTGCCAGCAGTACCTCCCTTAGCGGGAGCGTGTCCTACGAGCAGTACTTC. As protein: CASSTSLSGSVSYEQYF.

V is TRBV9 and J is TRBJ2-1; 10 bases fit TRBD2. Germline CDR1 and CDR2: SGDLS and YYNGEE. This CDR3 is built from 17 residues. V shed 3 bases and J 7 bases; nucleotides not matched to a gene: 13. The CDR3 sequence is CASSALVLAGEKNEQFF. For the CDR3, the DNA is TGTGCCAGCAGCGCCTTGGTCCTAGCGGGAGAAAAAAATGAGCAGTTCTTC.

The rearrangement uses TRBV5-8 and TRBJ2-1; TRBD1 is a possible D gene (6 bases). Germline CDR1 is SGHTS and CDR2 is YDEGEE. This CDR3 is built from 14 residues. V was cut by 4 bases and J by 5 bases, with 13 bases left in between. As DNA, the CDR3 is TGTGCCAGCAGCCCGACGGGACAACACAATGAGCAGTTCTTC. This gives the protein CASSPTGQHNEQFF. The full variable domain, with the rest looked up from reference TRBV5-8 and TRBJ2-1, is EAGVTQSPTHLIKTRGQQATLRCSPISGHTSVYWYQQALGLGLQFLLWYDEGEERNRGNFPPRFSGRQFPNYSSELNVNALELEDSALYLCASSPTGQHNEQFFGPGTRLTVL.

V is TRBV10-1 and J is TRBJ2-2, with 9 positions matching TRBD1. CDR3 length equals 16 residues. CDR1 is WNHNN and CDR2 is SYGVQD in the germline V gene (reference sequence). Losses at the gene ends were 2 bases for V and 4 bases for J; bases not matched to a gene: 5. DNA for the CDR3: TGCGCCAGCAGTGAGACTCGACAGGGGGGCACCGGGGAGCTGTTTTTT. This codes for CASSETRQGGTGELFF.